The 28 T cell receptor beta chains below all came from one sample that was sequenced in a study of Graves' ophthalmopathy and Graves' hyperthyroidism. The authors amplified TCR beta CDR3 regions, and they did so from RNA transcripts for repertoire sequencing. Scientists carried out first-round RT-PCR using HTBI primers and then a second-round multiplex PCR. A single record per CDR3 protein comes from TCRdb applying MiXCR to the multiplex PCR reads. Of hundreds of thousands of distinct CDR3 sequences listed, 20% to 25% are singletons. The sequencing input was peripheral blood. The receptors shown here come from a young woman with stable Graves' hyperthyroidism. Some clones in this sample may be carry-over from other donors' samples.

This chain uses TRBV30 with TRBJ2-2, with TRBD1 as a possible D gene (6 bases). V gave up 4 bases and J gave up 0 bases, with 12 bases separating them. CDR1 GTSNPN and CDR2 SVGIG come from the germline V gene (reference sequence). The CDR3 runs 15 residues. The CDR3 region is CAWMYKGANTGELFF. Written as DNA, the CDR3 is TGTGCCTGGATGTATAAGGGGGCGAACACCGGGGAGCTGTTTTTT.

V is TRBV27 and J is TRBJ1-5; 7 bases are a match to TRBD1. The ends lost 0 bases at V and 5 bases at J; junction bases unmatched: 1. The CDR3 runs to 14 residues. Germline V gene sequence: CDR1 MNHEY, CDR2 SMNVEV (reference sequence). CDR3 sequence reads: CASSLSRGHQPQHF. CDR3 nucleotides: TGTGCCAGCAGTTTATCGAGGGGGCATCAGCCCCAGCATTTT.

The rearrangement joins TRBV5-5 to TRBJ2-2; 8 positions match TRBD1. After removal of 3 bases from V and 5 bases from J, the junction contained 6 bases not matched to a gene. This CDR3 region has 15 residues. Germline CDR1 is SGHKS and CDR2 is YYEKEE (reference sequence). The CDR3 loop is CASSSQGARTGELFF. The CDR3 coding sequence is TGTGCCAGCAGCTCTCAGGGGGCGCGGACCGGGGAGCTGTTTTTT.

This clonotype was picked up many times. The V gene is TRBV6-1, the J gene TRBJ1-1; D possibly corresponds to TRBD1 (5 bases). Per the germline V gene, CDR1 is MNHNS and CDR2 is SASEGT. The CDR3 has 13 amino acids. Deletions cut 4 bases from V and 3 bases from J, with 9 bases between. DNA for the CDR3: TGTGCCAGCAGTGGGGGGTTGGACACTGAAGCTTTCTTT. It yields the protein CASSGGLDTEAFF.

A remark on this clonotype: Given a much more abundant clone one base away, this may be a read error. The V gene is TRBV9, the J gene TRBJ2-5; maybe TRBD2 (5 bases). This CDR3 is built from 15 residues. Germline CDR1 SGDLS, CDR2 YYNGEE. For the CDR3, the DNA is TGTGCCAGCAGCGGATACGGAGGCCACCAAGGGACCCAGTACTTC. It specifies CASSGYGGHQGTQYF.

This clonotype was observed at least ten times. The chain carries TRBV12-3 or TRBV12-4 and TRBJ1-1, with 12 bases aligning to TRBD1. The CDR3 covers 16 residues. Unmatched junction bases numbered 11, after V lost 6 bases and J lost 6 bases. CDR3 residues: CASRPPGQGAKAEAFF. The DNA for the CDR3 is TGTGCCAGCAGACCCCCGGGACAGGGGGCAAAGGCTGAAGCTTTCTTT.

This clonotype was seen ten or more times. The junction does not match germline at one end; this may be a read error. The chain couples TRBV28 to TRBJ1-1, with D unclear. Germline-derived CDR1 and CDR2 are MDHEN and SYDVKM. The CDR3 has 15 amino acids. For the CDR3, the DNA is TGTGCCAGCAGTTTACGACTGCCGGGGAACACTGAAGCTCTCTTT. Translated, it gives CASSLRLPGNTEALF.

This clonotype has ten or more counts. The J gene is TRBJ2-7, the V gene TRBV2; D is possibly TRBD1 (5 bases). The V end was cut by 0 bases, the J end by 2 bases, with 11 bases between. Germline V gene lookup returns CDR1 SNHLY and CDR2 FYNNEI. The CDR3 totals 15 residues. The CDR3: CASSEASQGTYEQYF. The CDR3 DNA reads TGTGCCAGCAGTGAAGCTTCGCAGGGCACCTACGAGCAGTACTTC.

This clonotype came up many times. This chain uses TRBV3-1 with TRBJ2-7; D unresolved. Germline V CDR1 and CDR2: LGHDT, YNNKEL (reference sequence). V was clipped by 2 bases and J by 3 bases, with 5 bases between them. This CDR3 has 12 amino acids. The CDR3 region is CASSQMNYEQYF. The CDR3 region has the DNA TGTGCCAGCAGCCAAATGAACTACGAGCAGTACTTC.

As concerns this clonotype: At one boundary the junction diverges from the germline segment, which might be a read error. CDR3 protein: CIARDNEQFF. In nucleotides, the CDR3 is TGCATTGCTAGAGACAATGAGCAGTTCTTC. This chain links TRBV20-1 with TRBJ2-1; D unclear. The CDR3 totals 10 residues. Germline-derived CDR1 and CDR2 are DFQATT and SNEGSKA (reference sequence).

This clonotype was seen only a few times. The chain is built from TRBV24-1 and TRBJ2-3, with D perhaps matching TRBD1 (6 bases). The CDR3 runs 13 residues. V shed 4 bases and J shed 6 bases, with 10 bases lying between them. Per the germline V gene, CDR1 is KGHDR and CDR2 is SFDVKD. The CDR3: CATSEQGIDTQYF. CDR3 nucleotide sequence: TGTGCCACCAGTGAGCAGGGGATTGATACGCAGTATTTT.

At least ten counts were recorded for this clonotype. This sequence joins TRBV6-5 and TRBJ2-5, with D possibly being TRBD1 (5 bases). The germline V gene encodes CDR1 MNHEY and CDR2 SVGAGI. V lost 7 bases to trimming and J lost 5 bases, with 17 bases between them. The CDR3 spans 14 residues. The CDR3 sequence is CASKQSWGRETQYF. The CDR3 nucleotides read TGTGCCAGCAAACAAAGTTGGGGCCGGGAGACCCAGTACTTC.

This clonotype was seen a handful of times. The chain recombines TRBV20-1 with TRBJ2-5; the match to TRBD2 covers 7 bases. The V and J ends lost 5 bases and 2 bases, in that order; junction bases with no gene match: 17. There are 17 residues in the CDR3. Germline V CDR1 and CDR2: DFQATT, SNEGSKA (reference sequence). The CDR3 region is CSAPTRRSSGIQETQYF. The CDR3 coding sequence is TGCAGTGCTCCCACCCGCAGGTCCAGCGGGATACAAGAGACCCAGTACTTC.

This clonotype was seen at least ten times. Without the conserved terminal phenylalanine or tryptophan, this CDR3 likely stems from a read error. CDR3 sequence (DNA): TGTGCCAGCAGACCGGGACAGACTAGCAATCAGCCCCAGCATTCT. This translates into CASRPGQTSNQPQHS. The chain has TRBV6-1 and TRBJ1-5; the match to TRBD1 covers 7 bases. J lost 0 bases, V lost 6 bases, and 5 bases had no gene match. Germline loops: CDR1 MNHNS, CDR2 SASEGT. The length of the CDR3 is 15 residues.

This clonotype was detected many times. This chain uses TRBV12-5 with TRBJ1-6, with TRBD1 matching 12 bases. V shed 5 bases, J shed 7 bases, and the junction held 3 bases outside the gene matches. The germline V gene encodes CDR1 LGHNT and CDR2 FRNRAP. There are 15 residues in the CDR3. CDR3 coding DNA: TGTGCTAGTGGTGCGGGGACAGGGGGCAATTCACCCCTCCACTTT. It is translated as CASGAGTGGNSPLHF.

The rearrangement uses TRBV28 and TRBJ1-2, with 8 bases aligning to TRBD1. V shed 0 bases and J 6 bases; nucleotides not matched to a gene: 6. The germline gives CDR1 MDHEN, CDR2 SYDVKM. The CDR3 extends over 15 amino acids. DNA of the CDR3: TGTGCCAGCAGTTTATGGACGGACAGGGAGGATGGCTACACCTTC. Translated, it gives CASSLWTDREDGYTF.

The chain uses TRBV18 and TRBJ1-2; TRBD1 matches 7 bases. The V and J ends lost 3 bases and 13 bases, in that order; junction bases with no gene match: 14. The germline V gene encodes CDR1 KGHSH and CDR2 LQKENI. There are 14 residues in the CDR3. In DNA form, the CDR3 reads TGTGCCAGCTCACCTACCCGGACAGGCGGTTTACTCACCTTC. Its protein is CASSPTRTGGLLTF.

CDR3 sequence reads: CASNFGGWETQYF. Here the CDR3 DNA reads TGTGCCAGCAATTTCGGCGGGTGGGAGACCCAGTACTTC. V usage is TRBV12-3 or TRBV12-4 and J usage is TRBJ2-5; the D gene is possibly TRBD2 (5 bases). This CDR3 is built from 13 residues. Trimming pared 7 bases from V and 5 bases from J, leaving 14 bases between.

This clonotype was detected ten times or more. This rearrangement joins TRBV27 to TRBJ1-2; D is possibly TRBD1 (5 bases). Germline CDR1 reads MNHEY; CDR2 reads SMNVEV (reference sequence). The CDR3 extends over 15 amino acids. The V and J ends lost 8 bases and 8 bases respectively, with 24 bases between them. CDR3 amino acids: CASSSFGGWGRGYTF. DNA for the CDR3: TGTGCCAGCTCCTCTTTCGGGGGTTGGGGTAGAGGCTACACCTTC.

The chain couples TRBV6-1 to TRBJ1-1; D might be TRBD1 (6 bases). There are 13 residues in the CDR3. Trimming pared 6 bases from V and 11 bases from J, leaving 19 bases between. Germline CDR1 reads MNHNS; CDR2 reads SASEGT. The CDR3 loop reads CASRPDSARDAFF. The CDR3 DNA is TGTGCCAGCAGACCGGACAGCGCACGGGATGCTTTCTTT.

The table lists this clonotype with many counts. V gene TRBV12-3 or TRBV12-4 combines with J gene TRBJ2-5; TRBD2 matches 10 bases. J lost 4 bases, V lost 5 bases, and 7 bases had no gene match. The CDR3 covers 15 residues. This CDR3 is CASSPLAGAPETQYF. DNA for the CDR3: TGTGCCAGCAGTCCGCTAGCGGGGGCCCCAGAGACCCAGTACTTC.

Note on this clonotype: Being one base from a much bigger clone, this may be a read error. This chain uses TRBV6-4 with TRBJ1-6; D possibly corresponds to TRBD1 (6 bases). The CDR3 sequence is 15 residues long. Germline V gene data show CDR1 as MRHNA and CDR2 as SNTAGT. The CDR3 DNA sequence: TGTGCCAGCACCTCGGGGGACACCTATAATTCAGCCCTCCACTTT. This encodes CASTSGDTYNSALHF.

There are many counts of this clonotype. CDR3 in DNA: TGTGCCAGCAGACCCGCAGGGGGCCGGACTGAAGCTTTCTTT. Amino acids: CASRPAGGRTEAFF. The rearrangement joins TRBV6-1 to TRBJ1-1; 8 bases agree with TRBD1. CDR3 length: 14 amino acids. With V trimmed by 6 bases and J by 5 bases, 8 bases remained unmatched. Germline CDR1 MNHNS, CDR2 SASEGT.

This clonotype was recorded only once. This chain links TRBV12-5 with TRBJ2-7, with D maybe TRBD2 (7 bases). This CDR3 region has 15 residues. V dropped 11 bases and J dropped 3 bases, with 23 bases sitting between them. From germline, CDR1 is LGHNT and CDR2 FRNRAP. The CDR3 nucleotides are TGTGCTGCGGGGGCCCGGGACCCCTTTCTCTACGAGCAGTACTTC. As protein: CAAGARDPFLYEQYF. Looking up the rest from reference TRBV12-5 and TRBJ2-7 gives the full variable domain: DARVTQTPRHKVTEMGQEVTMRCQPILGHNTVFWYRQTMMQGLELLAYFRNRAPLDDSGMPKDRFSAEMPDATLATLKIQPSEPRDSAVYFCAAGARDPFLYEQYFGPGTRLTVT.

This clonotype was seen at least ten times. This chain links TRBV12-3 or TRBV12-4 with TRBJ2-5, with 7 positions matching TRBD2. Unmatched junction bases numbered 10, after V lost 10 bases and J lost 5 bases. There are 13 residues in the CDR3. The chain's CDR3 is CATSRGRRETQYF. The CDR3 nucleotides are TGTGCCACCTCTCGCGGGAGAAGGGAGACCCAGTACTTC.

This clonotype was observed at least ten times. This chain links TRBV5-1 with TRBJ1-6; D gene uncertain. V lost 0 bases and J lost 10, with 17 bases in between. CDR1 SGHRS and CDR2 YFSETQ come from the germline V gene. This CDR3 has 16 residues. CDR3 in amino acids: CASSLESGRRESPLHF. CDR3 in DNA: TGCGCCAGCAGCTTGGAGTCGGGTCGTCGAGAATCACCCCTCCACTTT.

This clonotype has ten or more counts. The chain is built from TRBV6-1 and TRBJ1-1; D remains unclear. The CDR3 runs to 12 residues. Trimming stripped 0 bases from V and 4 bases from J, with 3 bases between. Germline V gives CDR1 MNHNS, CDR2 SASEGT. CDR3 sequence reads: CASSEARTEAFF. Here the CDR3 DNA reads TGTGCCAGCAGTGAAGCGCGCACTGAAGCTTTCTTT.

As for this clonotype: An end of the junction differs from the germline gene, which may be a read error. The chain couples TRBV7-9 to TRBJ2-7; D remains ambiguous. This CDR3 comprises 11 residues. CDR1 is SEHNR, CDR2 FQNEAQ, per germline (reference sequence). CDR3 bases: TGTGCCAGCACTCAAACCTACGATCAGTACTTC. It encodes CASTQTYDQYF.